This passage covers 11 T cell receptor beta chains from one sample sequenced in a study of T-cell reconstitution after alpha-beta-depleted transplantation in children. Unique molecular identifiers were used to barcode this TCRbeta library. TCRdb used MiXCR to reprocess the PCR reads, holding one entry per CDR3 protein. Found here are about 200,000 distinct CDR3 sequences, roughly 6.3% of them singletons; the top ten hold around 4.3%. The material was PBMCs, obtained before TCRalphabeta/CD19-depleted stem cell transplant. All receptors derive from a girl under three years old with combined immunodeficiency, due to receive a stem cell transplant.

This clonotype showed up many times. The rearrangement uses TRBV20-1 and TRBJ2-1; D unclear. Germline V gives CDR1 DFQATT, CDR2 SNEGSKA (reference sequence). This CDR3 contains 10 residues. Trimming shortened V by 4 bases and J by 8 bases, and 6 bases separated the two germline ends. CDR3 sequence: CSAKVYEQFF. The CDR3 region has the DNA TGCAGTGCTAAGGTCTATGAGCAGTTCTTC.

This clonotype was picked up many times. The chain uses TRBV2 and TRBJ2-5, with TRBD2 identical over 10 bases. The germline gives CDR1 SNHLY, CDR2 FYNNEI. The ends lost 6 bases at V and 3 bases at J; junction bases unmatched: 7. The CDR3 spans 15 residues. The CDR3 here is CASRVGLAIEETQYF. The CDR3 nucleotides are TGTGCCAGCAGGGTGGGACTAGCGATCGAAGAGACCCAGTACTTC.

There are many counts of this clonotype. The chain's CDR3 is CASSPKKGRGNEQFF. CDR3 bases: TGTGCCAGCAGCCCGAAAAAGGGGCGGGGGAATGAGCAGTTCTTC. The chain couples TRBV21-1 to TRBJ2-1; the table's D call, TRBD1, has no DNA check behind it. TRBV21-1 is noted as a pseudogene. The CDR3 totals 15 residues.

This clonotype was observed many times. The chain is built from TRBV9 and TRBJ2-1, with 8 bases that match TRBD1. The germline V gene has CDR1 SGDLS and CDR2 YYNGEE. Trimming removed 3 bases from V and 0 bases from J; junction bases left unmatched: 8. The CDR3 loop spans 17 amino acids. The CDR3: CASSGDRTLISYNEQFF. CDR3 DNA sequence: TGTGCCAGCAGCGGGGACAGGACCTTGATCTCCTACAATGAGCAGTTCTTC.

This clonotype has at least ten counts. The chain joins TRBV12-3 or TRBV12-4 to TRBJ1-1; D gene unclear. CDR3 length equals 14 residues. Trimming took 3 bases from V and 4 from J, leaving 12 bases between them. The CDR3 sequence is CASSFEWEVTEAFF. CDR3 DNA: TGTGCCAGCAGTTTTGAATGGGAGGTCACTGAAGCTTTCTTT.

This clonotype was counted at least ten times. The V gene is TRBV19, the J gene TRBJ1-1; TRBD1 matches 9 bases. J was trimmed by 3 bases and V by 10 bases; bases with no gene match: 12. This CDR3 contains 15 residues. CDR1 is LNHDA and CDR2 is SQIVND in the germline V gene (reference sequence). The CDR3 bases are TGTGCCACGTTCACGTCACAGGGGGCCCACACTGAAGCTTTCTTT. This encodes CATFTSQGAHTEAFF.

The sample holds many counts of this clonotype. V is TRBV12-3 or TRBV12-4 and J is TRBJ1-5; 11 positions match TRBD1. J gave up 3 bases and V 6 bases, and 4 bases lay outside the gene matches. This CDR3 comprises 15 residues. This chain's CDR3 is CASRGGQGDNQPQHF. The CDR3 coding sequence is TGTGCCAGCAGAGGGGGACAGGGGGACAATCAGCCCCAGCATTTT.

V gene TRBV21-1 combines with J gene TRBJ1-3. TRBV21-1 is a known pseudogene. The CDR3 is 15 amino acids. As DNA, the CDR3 is TGTGCCAGCAGCATCGGGACAGCGGCCGGAAACACCATATATTTT. Residues: CASSIGTAAGNTIYF.

This clonotype was found many times. J is TRBJ1-2 and V is TRBV28, with D maybe TRBD1 (5 bases). The CDR3 has 14 residues. The ends were cut back, 5 bases at V and 8 bases at J, with 18 bases in the middle. CDR1 is MDHEN and CDR2 is SYDVKM in the germline V gene. The CDR3 loop reads CASSSRGPSGGYTF. The CDR3, as DNA: TGTGCCAGCAGTAGCCGCGGTCCGTCAGGGGGCTACACCTTC.

This chain uses TRBV19 with TRBJ1-1; D might be TRBD1 (6 bases). CDR3 length: 14 amino acids. Trimming removed 7 bases from V and 8 bases from J, with 20 bases in between. Germline CDR1 is LNHDA and CDR2 is SQIVND (reference sequence). The CDR3 region is CASNTPGGNNEAFF. The CDR3 nucleotides read TGTGCCAGTAATACCCCGGGGGGCAATAACGAAGCTTTCTTT.

This clonotype was observed many times. This chain joins TRBV29-1 and TRBJ2-1, with a possible D match to TRBD2 (5 bases). The CDR3 extends over 12 amino acids. The V gene's germline CDR1 is SQVTM and CDR2 ANQGSEA. The V and J ends lost 5 bases and 8 bases respectively, with 13 bases between them. The CDR3 region is CSVTRVLDEQFF. The CDR3 bases are TGCAGCGTTACTAGAGTCCTTGATGAGCAGTTCTTC.